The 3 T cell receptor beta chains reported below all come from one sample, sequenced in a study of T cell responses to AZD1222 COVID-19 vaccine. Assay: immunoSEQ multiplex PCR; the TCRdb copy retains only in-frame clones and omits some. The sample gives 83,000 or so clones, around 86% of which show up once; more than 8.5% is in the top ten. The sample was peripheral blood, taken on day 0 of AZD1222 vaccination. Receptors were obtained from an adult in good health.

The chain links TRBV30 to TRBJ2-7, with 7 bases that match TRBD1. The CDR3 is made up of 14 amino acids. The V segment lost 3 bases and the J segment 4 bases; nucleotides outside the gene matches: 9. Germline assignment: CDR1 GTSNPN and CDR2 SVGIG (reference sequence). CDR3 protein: CAWSLGNRGYEQYF. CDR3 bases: TGTGCCTGGAGCCTTGGCAACAGGGGTTACGAGCAGTACTTC.

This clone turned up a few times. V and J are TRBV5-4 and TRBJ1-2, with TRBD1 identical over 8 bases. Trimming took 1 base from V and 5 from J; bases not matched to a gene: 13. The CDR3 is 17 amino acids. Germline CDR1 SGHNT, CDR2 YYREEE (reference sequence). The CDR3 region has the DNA TGTGCCAGCAGCTTGAGCCCCCGGGACAGGAGAGATTATGGCTACACCTTC. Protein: CASSLSPRDRRDYGYTF.

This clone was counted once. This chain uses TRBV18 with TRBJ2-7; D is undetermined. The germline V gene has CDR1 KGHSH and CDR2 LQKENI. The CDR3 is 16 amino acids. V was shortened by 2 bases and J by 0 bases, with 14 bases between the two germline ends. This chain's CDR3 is CASSPVQSLSSYEQYF. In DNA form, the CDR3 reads TGTGCCAGCTCACCAGTACAGTCTCTCAGCTCCTACGAGCAGTACTTC.